This T cell receptor beta chain appears in the sequencing data of a study of CD8 T cells in Susac syndrome. This clonotype has only one observation. Germline CDR1 is KGHSH and CDR2 is LQKENI. CDR3 length: 15 residues. V was pared by 2 bases and J by 7 bases, with 5 bases of the junction left unmatched. cDNA came from about 0.5 to 1 ug RNA primed by random hexamers. It was immunoSEQ multiplex PCR that amplified TCR beta CDR3 across 54 Vbeta and 13 Jbeta. TCRdb re-called the immunoSEQ multiplex PCR reads with MiXCR, one entry per CDR3 protein. This repertoire shows tens of thousands of distinct CDR3 sequences, more than 80% found once; its top ten account for roughly 0.2%. Sequencing of TCR beta covered CD8+ and CD4+ T cells obtained from blood. Controls matched for age and sex were healthy donors.

The sequenced sample was CD8+ T cells from PBMCs. The rearrangement links TRBV18 to TRBJ2-3, with TRBD2 matching 11 bases. The receptor's source is a human donor in good health. CDR3 region: CASSPELAGANTQYF. CDR3 coding DNA: TGTGCCAGCTCACCAGAACTAGCGGGGGCAAATACGCAGTATTTT.